The 28 T cell receptor beta chains given below trace back to one sample, sequenced in a study of cytomegalovirus exposure and HLA in healthy donors. Vbeta (60) and Jbeta (13) primers were used in the PCR. Repertoires were generated with immunoSEQ multiplex PCR, while TCRdb's copy carries only in-frame clones and drops some. The sample has some 100,000 clones; around 80% are singletons. Sequences were obtained from PBMCs. The receptors here all came from a woman aged 18-29 years in good health and CMV-seronegative.

The V call is TRBV7-3, the J call TRBJ2-7; TRBD2 agrees at 8 bases. The germline V gene has CDR1 SGHTA and CDR2 FQGTGA. The CDR3 has 13 amino acids. The ends lost 5 bases at V and 4 bases at J; junction bases unmatched: 4. DNA of the CDR3: TGTGCCAGCAGCCCCGGGGGGGGGTACGAGCAGTACTTC. Translating it yields CASSPGGGYEQYF. The whole variable domain, remainder taken from reference TRBV7-3 and TRBJ2-7, is GAGVSQTPSNKVTEKGKYVELRCDPISGHTALYWYRQSLGQGPEFLIYFQGTGAADDSGLPNDRFFAVRPEGSVSTLKIQRTERGDSAVYLCASSPGGGYEQYFGPGTRLTVT.

V is TRBV6-5 and J is TRBJ1-6; D remains ambiguous. CDR3 length equals 14 residues. Germline CDR1 is MNHEY and CDR2 is SVGAGI. The germline V and J ends were trimmed by 0 bases and 7 bases, with 7 bases remaining between them. The CDR3, as DNA: TGTGCCAGCAGTTACTCCGGGGAGAATTCACCCCTCCACTTT. Its translation is CASSYSGENSPLHF.

The chain is built from TRBV9 and TRBJ2-3; D call uncertain. Germline loops: CDR1 SGDLS, CDR2 YYNGEE. V was cut by 4 bases and J by 4 bases, with 10 bases left in between. The CDR3 extends over 13 amino acids. For the CDR3, the DNA is TGTGCCAGCAGCCCGACTGCCCCAGATACGCAGTATTTT. Protein product: CASSPTAPDTQYF. The full variable domain, its missing parts supplied by reference TRBV9 and TRBJ2-3, is DSGVTQTPKHLITATGQRVTLRCSPRSGDLSVYWYQQSLDQGLQFLIQYYNGEERAKGNILERFSAQQFPDLHSELNLSSLELGDSALYFCASSPTAPDTQYFGPGTRLTVL.

The rearrangement joins TRBV19 to TRBJ2-3; the D gene is possibly TRBD2 (6 bases). CDR1 is LNHDA and CDR2 is SQIVND in the germline V gene (reference sequence). The CDR3 sequence is 15 residues long. V lost 2 bases and J 3 bases, leaving 12 bases between the germline ends. The CDR3 region has the DNA TGTGCCAGTAGTATAACGGGACTGATAACAGATACGCAGTATTTT. This sequence encodes CASSITGLITDTQYF.

The chain couples TRBV28 to TRBJ1-3; no clear D. Trimming left V 5 bases short and J 2 bases short, with 7 bases between. The CDR3 consists of 13 residues. CDR1 is MDHEN and CDR2 is SYDVKM in the germline V gene. CDR3 coding DNA: TGTGCCAGCAGTCTCCGTACTGGAAACACCATATATTTT. Its translation is CASSLRTGNTIYF.

Regarding this clone: This CDR3 is also generated by other DNA sequences in the sample. The V and J genes are TRBV28 and TRBJ2-1; 12 bases match TRBD2. Germline values: CDR1 MDHEN, CDR2 SYDVKM. The CDR3 extends over 16 amino acids. After removal of 6 bases from V and 8 bases from J, the junction contained 11 bases not matched to a gene. CDR3 in amino acids: CASSSTSGSGGDEQFF. CDR3 in DNA: TGTGCCAGCAGCTCGACTAGCGGGAGTGGCGGCGATGAGCAGTTCTTC.

Comment on this clone: One junction end does not reproduce the germline sequence, and a read error may be involved. This chain connects TRBV7-9 to TRBJ1-6, with 10 bases identical to TRBD1. The germline CDR1 and CDR2 sequences are SEHNR and FQNEAQ (reference sequence). The CDR3 is made up of 14 amino acids. CDR3 loop: CSSNQDRGNSPLHF. In nucleotides, the CDR3 is TGTTCCAGCAACCAGGACAGGGGGAATTCACCCCTCCACTTT.

This rearrangement joins TRBV5-5 to TRBJ1-5; D ambiguous. The CDR3 has 13 amino acids. Trimming shortened V by 4 bases and J by 1 base, and 6 bases separated the two germline ends. In germline, CDR1 is SGHKS, CDR2 YYEKEE (reference sequence). The CDR3 coding sequence is TGTGCCAGCAGCCCCTTCAGCAATCAGCCCCAGCATTTT. Amino acid sequence: CASSPFSNQPQHF.

The genes are TRBV28 and TRBJ2-7, with unresolved D. The CDR3 has 14 amino acids. The V end lost 4 bases, the J end lost 0 bases, and 10 bases lay between the germline ends. Germline CDR1 is MDHEN and CDR2 is SYDVKM. The CDR3 sequence: CASSSTIPSYEQYF. The CDR3 DNA reads as TGTGCCAGCAGTTCAACAATACCCTCCTACGAGCAGTACTTC.

The chain couples TRBV5-1 to TRBJ2-1; 13 bases align to TRBD2. Germline V gene lookup returns CDR1 SGHRS and CDR2 YFSETQ. V gave up 4 bases and J gave up 4 bases; unmatched junction bases: 8. This CDR3 contains 17 residues. Written as DNA, the CDR3 is TGCGCCAGCAGCCCAGCTCCGGGACTAGCGGGGTACAATGAGCAGTTCTTC. This codes for CASSPAPGLAGYNEQFF.

The chain links TRBV27 to TRBJ2-1, with 11 bases matching TRBD2. Germline V gene data show CDR1 as MNHEY and CDR2 as SMNVEV (reference sequence). After removal of 5 bases from V and 4 bases from J, the junction contained 4 bases not matched to a gene. This CDR3 is 15 amino acids long. The CDR3 region is CASSPGTSGYNEQFF. The CDR3 bases are TGTGCCAGCAGTCCGGGGACTAGCGGTTACAATGAGCAGTTCTTC.

The V gene is TRBV6-5, the J gene TRBJ1-5; D is unclear. The CDR3 runs to 12 residues. The ends were cut back, 5 bases at V and 5 bases at J, with 7 bases in the middle. The germline CDR1 and CDR2 sequences are MNHEY and SVGAGI. CDR3: CASSKGDQPQHF. The CDR3 nucleotides read TGTGCCAGCAGTAAAGGAGATCAGCCCCAGCATTTT.

This rearrangement joins TRBV7-3 to TRBJ1-1; the D gene is possibly TRBD1 (5 bases). Trimming left V 2 bases short and J 1 base short, with 11 bases between. Germline CDR1 is SGHTA and CDR2 is FQGTGA. The CDR3 is made up of 15 amino acids. The CDR3 nucleotides are TGTGCCAGCAGCTTACATCCAGGGCCGAACACTGAAGCTTTCTTT. Protein sequence: CASSLHPGPNTEAFF.

The V gene is TRBV4-1, the J gene TRBJ2-7; 8 bases agree with TRBD1. The CDR3 has 15 residues. The V gene's germline CDR1 is MGHRA and CDR2 YSYEKL. With 4 bases clipped from V and 6 bases from J, the junction kept 11 bases outside the gene matches. The CDR3 DNA reads TGCGCCAGCAGCCGAACCCTGGACAGGGCCGTCGAGCAGTACTTC. Translation: CASSRTLDRAVEQYF.

V gene TRBV5-1 combines with J gene TRBJ2-7; a possible D gene is TRBD1 (5 bases). With 4 bases removed from V and 5 bases from J, the gap between germline ends came to 13 bases. CDR3 size: 13 residues. Germline V gene sequence: CDR1 SGHRS, CDR2 YFSETQ. The CDR3 DNA sequence: TGCGCCAGCAGCCAGACAGAGGCCCACGAGCAGTACTTC. Translating it yields CASSQTEAHEQYF.

The chain couples TRBV6-1 to TRBJ2-1; D might be TRBD2 (5 bases). The CDR3 totals 15 residues. Germline V gene data show CDR1 as MNHNS and CDR2 as SASEGT. V was trimmed by 6 bases and J by 0 bases, leaving 12 bases between them. CDR3 in DNA: TGTGCCAGCAGGCCGGGGAGAAGCTCCTACAATGAGCAGTTCTTC. Translating gives CASRPGRSSYNEQFF.

V is TRBV9 and J is TRBJ2-4; TRBD1 agrees at 10 bases. The CDR3 covers 14 residues. The V gene's germline CDR1 is SGDLS and CDR2 YYNGEE. V shed 3 bases, J shed 8 bases, and the junction held 5 bases outside the gene matches. The CDR3 sequence: CASSARDRGDIQYF. The CDR3 nucleotides read TGTGCCAGCAGCGCCCGGGACAGGGGAGACATTCAGTACTTC.

The CDR3 reads CASRPTIAGNSYEQYF. The DNA for the CDR3 is TGCGCCAGCAGACCAACCATTGCGGGGAACTCCTACGAGCAGTACTTC. The chain combines TRBV5-1 with TRBJ2-7; a possible D gene is TRBD2 (6 bases). Trimming stripped 5 bases from V and 0 bases from J, with 18 bases between. There are 16 residues in the CDR3. Germline CDR1 SGHRS, CDR2 YFSETQ.

This chain connects TRBV28 to TRBJ1-1; 9 bases map to TRBD1. The CDR3 loop spans 14 amino acids. V was clipped by 3 bases and J by 5 bases; unmatched bases: 4. Germline CDR1 reads MDHEN; CDR2 reads SYDVKM. The CDR3 DNA reads TGTGCCAGCAGTTTGGGGGACAGGGTAACTGAAGCTTTCTTT. Translation gives CASSLGDRVTEAFF. The entire variable domain, with the rest obtained from reference TRBV28 and TRBJ1-1, is as follows: DVKVTQSSRYLVKRTGEKVFLECVQDMDHENMFWYRQDPGLGLRLIYFSYDVKMKEKGDIPEGYSVSREKKERFSLILESASTNQTSMYLCASSLGDRVTEAFFGQGTRLTVV.

The chain uses TRBV6-1 and TRBJ1-2; the D is unclear. V lost 0 bases and J lost 4, with 6 bases in between. The CDR3 sequence is 13 residues long. CDR1 MNHNS and CDR2 SASEGT come from the germline V gene. CDR3 coding DNA: TGTGCCAGCAGTGAAGCTCCCGGCTATGGCTACACCTTC. This encodes CASSEAPGYGYTF.

The chain recombines TRBV7-9 with TRBJ2-3; possibly TRBD2 for D (5 bases). With 0 bases removed from V and 4 bases from J, the gap between germline ends came to 11 bases. The CDR3 is 15 amino acids. The V gene's germline CDR1 is SEHNR and CDR2 FQNEAQ (reference sequence). CDR3: CASSLASGGPDTQYF. Written as DNA, the CDR3 is TGTGCCAGCAGCTTAGCGTCTGGAGGCCCAGATACGCAGTATTTT.

This clone occurred once. CDR3 in amino acids: CASSTPSLSGTGGEESPLHF. CDR3 sequence (DNA): TGTGCCAGCAGCACACCCAGCTTGTCCGGGACAGGGGGCGAGGAATCACCCCTCCACTTT. The J gene is TRBJ1-6, the V gene TRBV28; 12 positions agree with TRBD1. V was pared by 6 bases and J by 10 bases, with 22 bases of the junction left unmatched. Germline-derived CDR1 and CDR2 are MDHEN and SYDVKM. The CDR3 has 20 amino acids.

V usage is TRBV6-1 and J usage is TRBJ2-5, with 7 bases fitting TRBD2. Germline values: CDR1 MNHNS, CDR2 SASEGT. This CDR3 contains 15 residues. V dropped 6 bases and J dropped 1; count of bases not matched to a gene: 8. The DNA for the CDR3 is TGTGCCAGCAGCCCCACGGGAGGCTCCCAAGAGACCCAGTACTTC. Protein product: CASSPTGGSQETQYF.

The genes are TRBV13 and TRBJ2-3; 9 bases are shared with TRBD2. The germline V gene encodes CDR1 PRHDT and CDR2 FYEKMQ (reference sequence). The CDR3 length is 15 residues. V trimming: 5 bases; J trimming: 2 bases; junction bases outside the gene matches: 5. The CDR3 reads CASSRGGALTDTQYF. CDR3 DNA: TGTGCCAGCAGCCGCGGGGGGGCCCTCACAGATACGCAGTATTTT.

The chain has TRBV19 and TRBJ2-3; D is uncertain. This CDR3 comprises 14 residues. CDR1 LNHDA and CDR2 SQIVND come from the germline V gene (reference sequence). Deletions cut 0 bases from V and 6 bases from J, with 10 bases between. The CDR3 reads CASSIDLLPDTQYF. CDR3 DNA: TGTGCCAGTAGTATAGATCTTCTCCCCGATACGCAGTATTTT.

The gene calls are TRBV27 and TRBJ2-7; a possible D gene is TRBD1 (5 bases). In germline, CDR1 is MNHEY, CDR2 SMNVEV (reference sequence). Between the trimmed V and J ends, which lost 8 bases and 3 bases, there was a span of 14 bases. The CDR3 totals 13 residues. CDR3 residues: CASADSAIYEQYF. The CDR3, as DNA: TGTGCCAGCGCCGACAGCGCCATCTACGAGCAGTACTTC.

CDR3 amino acids: CSGQKLGGYEQYF. CDR3 nucleotides: TGCAGCGGACAAAAGTTGGGGGGTTACGAGCAGTACTTC. The chain uses TRBV29-1 and TRBJ2-7, with a tentative D call TRBD2 (6 bases). This CDR3 region has 13 residues. V gave up 7 bases and J gave up 4 bases, with 17 bases separating them. From germline, CDR1 is SQVTM and CDR2 ANQGSEA.

The V and J genes are TRBV19 and TRBJ2-3; D possibly corresponds to TRBD1 (5 bases). This CDR3 spans 16 amino acids. The ends were cut back, 0 bases at V and 2 bases at J, with 12 bases in the middle. Germline values: CDR1 LNHDA, CDR2 SQIVND (reference sequence). CDR3 region: CASSIDHSTDTDTQYF. The DNA for the CDR3 is TGTGCCAGTAGTATAGATCACTCGACAGACACAGATACGCAGTATTTT.